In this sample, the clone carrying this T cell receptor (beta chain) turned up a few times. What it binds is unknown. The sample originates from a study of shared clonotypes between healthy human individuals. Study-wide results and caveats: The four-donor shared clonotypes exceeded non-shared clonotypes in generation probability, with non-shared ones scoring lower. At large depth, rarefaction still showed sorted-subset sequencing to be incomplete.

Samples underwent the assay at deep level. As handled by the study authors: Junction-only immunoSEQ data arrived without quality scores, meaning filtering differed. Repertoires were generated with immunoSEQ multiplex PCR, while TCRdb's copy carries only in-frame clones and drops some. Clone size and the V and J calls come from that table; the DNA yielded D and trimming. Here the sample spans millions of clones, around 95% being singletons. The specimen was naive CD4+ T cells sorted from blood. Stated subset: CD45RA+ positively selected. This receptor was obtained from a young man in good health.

CDR3 in DNA: TGTGCCAGCAGACGAAAGGGGACGGAGGGGGATACGCAGTATTTT. This codes for CASRRKGTEGDTQYF. V gene TRBV6-4 combines with J gene TRBJ2-3; D might be TRBD2 (6 bases). CDR3 length: 15 amino acids. Germline V gene sequence: CDR1 MRHNA, CDR2 SNTAGT. V dropped 6 bases and J dropped 6 bases, with 19 bases sitting between them.